The entry below describes one T cell receptor beta chain. The V gene's germline CDR1 is SGDLS and CDR2 YYNGEE. V shed 4 bases and J 1 base; nucleotides not matched to a gene: 6. This CDR3 has 16 amino acids. The data stem from a study of PD-1 blockade in mismatch repair-deficient tumors. The protocol was immunoSEQ multiplex PCR, while the TCRdb copy is restricted to in-frame clones and leaves out a portion. This sample has more than 90,000 clones, with about 83% found just once. The chain has TRBV9 and TRBJ2-3, with TRBD2 matching 10 bases. The sequence was collected from an adult with mismatch repair-deficient cancer. The sample in question was peripheral blood, obtained 60 weeks after starting pembrolizumab. The CDR3 region is CASSTLAGAGTDTQYF. In nucleotides, the CDR3 is TGTGCCAGCAGCACCCTAGCGGGAGCTGGCACAGATACGCAGTATTTT.